This entry features one T cell receptor (beta chain) sequence. The sample originates from a study of shared clonotypes between healthy human individuals. Sequencing used immunoSEQ multiplex PCR; TCRdb keeps in-frame clones, though not all of them. The data contain more than 1 million clones, 70% to 80% of them singletons. CDR1 LGHNA and CDR2 YNFKEQ come from the germline V gene. The CDR3 runs to 17 residues. V lost 2 bases to trimming and J lost 3 bases; unmatched junction nucleotides: 12. This rearrangement joins TRBV4-2 to TRBJ1-1; 7 bases line up with TRBD1. This receptor was taken from a man between 18 and 35 years old in good health. Some clones in this sample may be carry-over from other donors' samples. The sequenced sample consisted of memory CD4+ T cells from PBMCs. Documented subset: CD45RA-negative fraction. The CDR3 region is CASSQRQGGARDTEAFF. In nucleotides, the CDR3 is TGTGCCAGCAGCCAAAGACAGGGTGGTGCAAGGGACACTGAAGCTTTCTTT.